The clone carrying this T cell receptor (beta chain) appeared a few times. This may arise from a read error, as a much more abundant clone is one base away. This entry belongs to a study of breast tumors, draining lymph nodes, adjacent tissues. The germline V gene has CDR1 LGHNA and CDR2 YSLEER. The CDR3 has 14 amino acids. From the multiplex PCR reads, TCRdb called clonotypes with MiXCR, one entry per CDR3 protein. This table holds about 230,000 distinct CDR3 sequences, about 30% found once. Samples came from axillary lymph nodes draining the breast cancer. The sequence came from a female donor with breast cancer. Some clones in this sample may be carry-over from other donors' samples. Sequenced sample: axillary lymph node tissue. The gene calls are TRBV4-3 and TRBJ2-4, with 7 bases matching TRBD2. The CDR3 region has the DNA TGCGCCAGCAGCCAAAGTAGCGGGCGCGACATTCAGTGCTTC. This translates into CASSQSSGRDIQCF.